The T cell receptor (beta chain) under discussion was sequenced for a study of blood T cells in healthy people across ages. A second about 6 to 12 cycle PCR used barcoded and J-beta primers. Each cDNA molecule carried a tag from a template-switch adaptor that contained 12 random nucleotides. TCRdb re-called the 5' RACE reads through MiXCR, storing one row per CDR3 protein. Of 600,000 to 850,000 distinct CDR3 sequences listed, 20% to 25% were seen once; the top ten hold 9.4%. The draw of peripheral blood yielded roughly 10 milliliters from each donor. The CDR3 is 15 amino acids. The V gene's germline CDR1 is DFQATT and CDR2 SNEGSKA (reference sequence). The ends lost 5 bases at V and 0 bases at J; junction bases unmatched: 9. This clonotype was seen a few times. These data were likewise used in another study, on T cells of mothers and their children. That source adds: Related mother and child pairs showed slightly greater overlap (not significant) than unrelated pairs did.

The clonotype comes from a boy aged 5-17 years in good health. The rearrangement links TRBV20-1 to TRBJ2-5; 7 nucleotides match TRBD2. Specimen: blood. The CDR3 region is CSASLGGGNQETQYF. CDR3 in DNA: TGCAGTGCTTCCCTGGGGGGGGGGAACCAAGAGACCCAGTACTTC.